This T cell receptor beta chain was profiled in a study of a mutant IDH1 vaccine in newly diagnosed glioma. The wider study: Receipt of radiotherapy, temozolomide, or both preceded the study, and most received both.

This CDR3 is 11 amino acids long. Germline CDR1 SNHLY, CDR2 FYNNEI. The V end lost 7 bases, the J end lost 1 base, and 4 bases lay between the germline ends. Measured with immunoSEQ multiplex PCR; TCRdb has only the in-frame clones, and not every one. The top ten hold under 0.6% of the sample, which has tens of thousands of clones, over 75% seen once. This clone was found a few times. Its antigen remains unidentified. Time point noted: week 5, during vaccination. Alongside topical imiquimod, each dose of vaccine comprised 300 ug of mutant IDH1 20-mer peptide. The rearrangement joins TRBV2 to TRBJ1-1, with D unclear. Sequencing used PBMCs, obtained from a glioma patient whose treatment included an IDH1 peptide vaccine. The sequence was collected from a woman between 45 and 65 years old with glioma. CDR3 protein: CASTSNTEAFF. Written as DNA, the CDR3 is TGTGCCAGCACGTCGAACACTGAAGCTTTCTTT.